The 15 T cell receptor beta chains reported below all come from one sample, sequenced in a study of liver allograft versus peripheral blood T cells. Study summary: Within transplanted livers, the T cell receptor repertoires were examined and compared against the repertoires present in the peripheral blood of liver transplant recipients.

TCRdb re-analysed the reads in MiXCR, keeping a single row per CDR3 protein. The sample shows about 6,500 distinct CDR3 sequences, about a sixth of them seen only once. Source of these receptors: a human patient who had a liver transplant. Some T cells may be the graft donor's.

The gene calls are TRBV10-3 and TRBJ2-7; possible D gene TRBD1, 6 bases. Between the trimmed V and J ends, which lost 3 bases and 2 bases, there was a span of 11 bases. Per germline, CDR1 ENHRY and CDR2 SYGVKD. The CDR3 has 14 amino acids. DNA for the CDR3: TGTGCCATCAGTGACCGACAGGACCCCTACGAGCAGTACTTC. Encoded protein: CAISDRQDPYEQYF.

This clonotype rates as medium-sized. The chain uses TRBV13 and TRBJ2-1; D gene unclear. This CDR3 has 14 amino acids. The germline V gene encodes CDR1 PRHDT and CDR2 FYEKMQ (reference sequence). V shed 0 bases and J shed 2 bases, with 5 bases lying between them. The CDR3, as DNA: TGTGCCAGCAGCTTAGGTCGGGCCTACAATGAGCAGTTCTTC. This gives the protein CASSLGRAYNEQFF.

This clonotype was found a few times. V and J are TRBV7-9 and TRBJ1-2; D unclear. The germline V gene has CDR1 SEHNR and CDR2 FQNEAQ (reference sequence). This CDR3 is built from 11 residues. The V and J ends lost 4 bases and 6 bases respectively, with 6 bases between them. DNA for the CDR3: TGTGCCAGCAGCTCGGACGATGGCTACACCTTC. It encodes CASSSDDGYTF. The full variable domain, completed using reference TRBV7-9 and TRBJ1-2, is DTGVSQNPRHKITKRGQNVTFRCDPISEHNRLYWYRQTLGQGPEFLTYFQNEAQLEKSRLLSDRFSAERPKGSFSTLEIQRTEQGDSAMYLCASSSDDGYTFGSGTRLTVV.

The chain links TRBV20-1 to TRBJ1-1; the match to TRBD1 covers 8 bases. With 5 bases clipped from V and 1 base from J, the junction kept 3 bases outside the gene matches. The germline V gene has CDR1 DFQATT and CDR2 SNEGSKA (reference sequence). The CDR3 is made up of 13 amino acids. The CDR3 nucleotides are TGCAGTGCTCTGGACAGGGCGAACACTGAAGCTTTCTTT. Translation gives CSALDRANTEAFF.

This clonotype is labeled as medium-sized (0.01 to 0.1%). The chain couples TRBV19 to TRBJ1-1; the match to TRBD1 covers 8 bases. The ends lost 1 base at V and 1 base at J; junction bases unmatched: 11. Germline assignment: CDR1 LNHDA and CDR2 SQIVND (reference sequence). The CDR3 is 18 residues long. CDR3 sequence (DNA): TGTGCCAGTAGTATAGTTGGGGGTCGGACAGGGAGGAACACTGAAGCTTTCTTT. Its translation: CASSIVGGRTGRNTEAFF.

The genes are TRBV11-2 and TRBJ1-6, with 9 bases aligning to TRBD1. Germline V gives CDR1 SGHAT, CDR2 FQNNGV. With 5 bases clipped from V and 10 bases from J, the junction kept 9 bases outside the gene matches. CDR3 size: 15 residues. The CDR3 DNA sequence: TGTGCCAGCAGCATCCCCGGGACAGGGAACTCACCCCTCCACTTT. This translates into CASSIPGTGNSPLHF.

This clonotype was observed a single time. A single base separates this from a much larger clone, so it may be a read error. CDR3 sequence: CSVTAGTGASRSQYF. DNA of the CDR3: TGCAGCGTAACCGCCGGGACAGGGGCTTCCCGGAGCCAGTACTTC. This chain joins TRBV29-1 and TRBJ2-5; 10 nucleotides align to TRBD1. With 6 bases clipped from V and 10 bases from J, the junction kept 17 bases outside the gene matches. This CDR3 contains 15 residues. CDR1 and CDR2 (germline): SQVTM, ANQGSEA.

The chain recombines TRBV12-5 with TRBJ1-1; D is perhaps TRBD1 (6 bases). The CDR3 sequence is 14 residues long. Trimming cost V 6 bases and J 1 base, with 12 bases left between them. The germline V gene encodes CDR1 LGHNT and CDR2 FRNRAP. The DNA for the CDR3 is TGTGCTAGTGGGGAGCGGGACACGAACACTGAAGCTTTCTTT. Amino acids: CASGERDTNTEAFF.

This clonotype is termed medium-sized (0.01 to 0.1%). This chain connects TRBV18 to TRBJ1-1, with D unresolved. The CDR3 runs 15 residues. Germline V gene lookup returns CDR1 KGHSH and CDR2 LQKENI. V gave up 2 bases and J gave up 0 bases, with 10 bases separating them. CDR3 nucleotides: TGTGCCAGCTCACCAGAGTATCGGTTGAACACTGAAGCTTTCTTT. As protein: CASSPEYRLNTEAFF.

By share of the sample, this clonotype is medium-sized. V is TRBV6-2 or TRBV6-3 and J is TRBJ2-7; tentatively, D is TRBD1 (6 bases). CDR1 is MNHEY, CDR2 SVGEGT, per germline. The CDR3 is 16 amino acids. V lost 4 bases and J lost 3, with 19 bases in between. CDR3 residues: CASSFILTGMSYEQYF. CDR3 bases: TGTGCCAGCAGTTTCATCCTGACAGGAATGAGCTACGAGCAGTACTTC.

The chain joins TRBV10-3 to TRBJ2-1; D is perhaps TRBD2 (5 bases). CDR1 is ENHRY and CDR2 is SYGVKD in the germline V gene. The CDR3 is made up of 17 amino acids. The ends were cut back, 6 bases at V and 0 bases at J, with 18 bases in the middle. The chain's CDR3 is CAIRPTPGTSSYNEQFF. CDR3 in DNA: TGTGCCATCAGGCCTACACCGGGAACAAGCTCCTACAATGAGCAGTTCTTC.

This clonotype qualifies as medium-sized. The genes are TRBV29-1 and TRBJ1-1; 7 bases map to TRBD1. Germline values: CDR1 SQVTM, CDR2 ANQGSEA. The CDR3 sequence is 13 residues long. The junction had 5 bases not matched to a gene; V was cut back by 6 bases and J by 1 base. DNA of the CDR3: TGCAGCGTGAGGGGGCCACAGAACACTGAAGCTTTCTTT. Translated: CSVRGPQNTEAFF.

CDR3 sequence (DNA): TGTGCCAGCAGTCTTGGACTAGCCTCAGATACGCAGTATTTT. This translates into CASSLGLASDTQYF. V usage is TRBV12-3 or TRBV12-4 and J usage is TRBJ2-3, with TRBD2 matching 8 bases. Losses at the gene ends were 5 bases for V and 4 bases for J; bases not matched to a gene: 5. This CDR3 has 14 residues.

J is TRBJ1-6 and V is TRBV30; tentatively, D is TRBD1 (5 bases). Germline V gives CDR1 GTSNPN, CDR2 SVGIG (reference sequence). V lost 4 bases and J 7 bases, leaving 14 bases between the germline ends. The CDR3 loop spans 14 amino acids. The CDR3 is CAWIPGTANSPLHF. Here the CDR3 DNA reads TGTGCCTGGATCCCCGGGACGGCGAATTCACCCCTCCACTTT.

This chain uses TRBV12-3 or TRBV12-4 with TRBJ2-7; TRBD1 might be the D (5 bases). The V and J ends lost 3 bases and 5 bases respectively, with 8 bases between them. CDR3 length equals 12 residues. This chain's CDR3 is CASSFEGDEQYF. The CDR3 region has the DNA TGTGCCAGCAGTTTTGAAGGGGACGAGCAGTACTTC.